Each of the 15 T cell receptor beta chains below was sequenced from the same sample in a study of OX40 agonist ivuxolimab in advanced cancers. Libraries were prepared by immunoSEQ multiplex PCR; TCRdb keeps only in-frame clonotypes and omits some of them. There are 90,000 or so clones in the sample; more than 75% occur only once, and roughly 4.9% lies in the top ten. The sequences come from CD4+ or CD8+ T cells sorted from blood, collected in a trial of the OX40 agonist ivuxolimab. These receptors came from an adult with an advanced solid tumor such as melanoma, head and neck, liver or kidney cancer.

The CDR3: CASSPDGGEAFF. As DNA, the CDR3 is TGTGCCAGCAGCCCCGACGGAGGGGAAGCTTTCTTT. This rearrangement joins TRBV11-3 to TRBJ1-1; D uncertain. This CDR3 is built from 12 residues. Germline-derived CDR1 and CDR2 are SGHNT and YENEEA. V gave up 5 bases and J gave up 8 bases, with 12 bases separating them.

The V gene is TRBV5-1, the J gene TRBJ1-1, with D tentatively TRBD1 (5 bases). CDR3 length: 14 residues. The V gene lost 1 base and the J gene lost 4 bases, with 11 bases spanning the gap. The germline gives CDR1 SGHRS, CDR2 YFSETQ. Written as DNA, the CDR3 is TGCGCCAGCAGCTTGCAGGGTTTGGGCACTGAAGCTTTCTTT. Protein: CASSLQGLGTEAFF.

The rearrangement links TRBV10-1 to TRBJ2-1, with D maybe TRBD2 (5 bases). The CDR3 sequence is 12 residues long. Trimming stripped 4 bases from V and 11 bases from J, with 12 bases between. Germline CDR1 is WNHNN and CDR2 is SYGVQD (reference sequence). CDR3 amino acids: CASSASGRQQFF. CDR3 nucleotides: TGCGCCAGCAGTGCTTCGGGGAGACAGCAGTTCTTC.

The chain joins TRBV19 to TRBJ2-5, with TRBD2 matching 11 bases. Germline V lookup: CDR1 LNHDA, CDR2 SQIVND (reference sequence). Germline trimming cut 2 bases from V and 3 bases from J; bases unmatched to any gene: 5. The CDR3 is made up of 16 amino acids. CDR3 nucleotides: TGTGCCAGTAGTATATCGGGACTAGCGGAAAAAGAGACCCAGTACTTC. This codes for CASSISGLAEKETQYF.

The V and J genes are TRBV6-5 and TRBJ2-5, with 7 bases identical to TRBD2. Per germline, CDR1 MNHEY and CDR2 SVGAGI. With 4 bases clipped from V and 4 bases from J, the junction kept 6 bases outside the gene matches. The CDR3 extends over 14 amino acids. CDR3 in amino acids: CASSFAGAGETQYF. The CDR3 DNA sequence: TGTGCCAGCAGTTTCGCGGGAGCGGGAGAGACCCAGTACTTC.

The chain joins TRBV1 to TRBJ2-3; the table's TRBD2 call for D was not verified on the DNA. TRBV1 is recorded as a pseudogene. The CDR3 is 14 amino acids. Written as DNA, the CDR3 is TGCACCAGCAGCGAACTAGCGCGGAGAGATACGCAGTATTTT. Translation: CTSSELARRDTQYF.

This rearrangement joins TRBV30 to TRBJ2-2; D possibly corresponds to TRBD2 (5 bases). CDR3 length equals 14 residues. The V end lost 0 bases, the J end lost 6 bases, and 11 bases lay between the germline ends. Germline CDR1 reads GTSNPN; CDR2 reads SVGIG (reference sequence). The CDR3 sequence is CAWSVLLGAGELFF. The CDR3 DNA reads TGTGCCTGGAGTGTACTTCTGGGAGCCGGGGAGCTGTTTTTT.

The CDR3 nucleotides read TGTGCCAGCAGCAAGACATCGTTCAATGAGCAGTTCTTC. Protein: CASSKTSFNEQFF. The rearrangement joins TRBV5-4 to TRBJ2-1; no clear D. The CDR3 contains 13 residues. Germline V CDR1 and CDR2: SGHNT, YYREEE (reference sequence). V dropped 4 bases and J dropped 6 bases, with 11 bases sitting between them.

Here the CDR3 DNA reads TGTGCCAGCACTGACAGGGGAGCGAATTCACCCCTCCACTTT. It codes for CASTDRGANSPLHF. The V and J genes are TRBV6-5 and TRBJ1-6; 8 bases are a match to TRBD1. From germline, CDR1 is MNHEY and CDR2 SVGAGI. This CDR3 contains 14 residues. J lost 7 bases, V lost 7 bases, and 6 bases had no gene match.

The V call is TRBV15, the J call TRBJ1-2, with TRBD1 identical over 8 bases. V shed 3 bases, J shed 4 bases, and the junction held 1 base outside the gene matches. Germline CDR1 and CDR2: LNHNV and YYDKDF (reference sequence). There are 13 residues in the CDR3. Written as DNA, the CDR3 is TGTGCCACCAGCAGGGACAGGGTCTATGGCTACACCTTC. As protein: CATSRDRVYGYTF.

The chain couples TRBV5-1 to TRBJ2-3; 15 positions match TRBD2. Germline CDR1 reads SGHRS; CDR2 reads YFSETQ. This CDR3 is built from 18 residues. Trimming cost V 4 bases and J 1 base; bases outside gene matches: 7. In DNA form, the CDR3 reads TGCGCCAGCAGCCAGGGACTAGCGGGAGGTGTTGGCACAGATACGCAGTATTTT. Protein: CASSQGLAGGVGTDTQYF.

The chain employs TRBV27 and TRBJ1-1; D unresolved. V was shortened by 6 bases and J by 3 bases, with 17 bases between the two germline ends. Germline V gene data show CDR1 as MNHEY and CDR2 as SMNVEV (reference sequence). The CDR3 covers 15 residues. The CDR3 DNA is TGTGCCAGCAGCTCTCGGGCCCCTAGGGACACTGAAGCTTTCTTT. Translated, it gives CASSSRAPRDTEAFF.

V is TRBV6-5 and J is TRBJ1-1; D uncertain. Trimming left V 4 bases short and J 3 bases short, with 9 bases between. Germline-derived CDR1 and CDR2 are MNHEY and SVGAGI. The CDR3 loop spans 13 amino acids. CDR3 coding DNA: TGTGCCAGCAGTTTACCCCCACACACTGAAGCTTTCTTT. This codes for CASSLPPHTEAFF.

V and J are TRBV10-3 and TRBJ2-3, with 11 bases fitting TRBD2. CDR1 and CDR2 from the germline V gene are ENHRY and SYGVKD. V shed 4 bases, J shed 0 bases, and the junction held 9 bases outside the gene matches. The CDR3 totals 18 residues. CDR3 sequence: CAISGSTTSGDSTDTQYF. For the CDR3, the DNA is TGTGCCATCAGTGGGAGTACGACTAGCGGGGATAGCACAGATACGCAGTATTTT.

This chain links TRBV30 with TRBJ1-5; D ambiguous. The CDR3 consists of 12 residues. From germline, CDR1 is GTSNPN and CDR2 SVGIG (reference sequence). V lost 1 base to trimming and J lost 4 bases, with 5 bases between them. The CDR3 loop reads CAWSDANQPQHF. The CDR3, as DNA: TGTGCCTGGAGTGACGCTAATCAGCCCCAGCATTTT.